The 18 T cell receptor beta chains below all came from one sample that was sequenced in a study of blood T cell repertoires in COVID-19. Produced via immunoSEQ multiplex PCR; TCRdb's table is partial and in-frame only. This table has approximately 150,000 clones, 84% appearing once. The material sequenced was peripheral blood. The receptors were sampled from a man between 65 and 85 years old with active or convalescent COVID-19.

The chain joins TRBV3-1 (or the pseudogene TRBV3-2) to TRBJ1-3; 11 nucleotides align to TRBD1. The CDR3 is 14 amino acids. V lost 3 bases to trimming and J lost 10 bases; unmatched junction nucleotides: 5. In germline, CDR1 is LGHDT, CDR2 YNNKEL (reference sequence). For the CDR3, the DNA is TGTGCCAGCAGCCACGGACAGGGGGCGCGGACCATATATTTT. Encoded protein: CASSHGQGARTIYF.

The chain is built from TRBV19 and TRBJ2-2; 7 bases fit TRBD1. The CDR3 covers 19 residues. CDR1 is LNHDA and CDR2 is SQIVND in the germline V gene (reference sequence). The trim removed 0 bases at V and 3 bases at J, leaving 13 bases unmatched. The CDR3, as DNA: TGTGCCAGTAGTATAGAAGGGGGCGTATTAAAAACTTACACCGGGGAGCTGTTTTTT. It translates to CASSIEGGVLKTYTGELFF.

V usage is TRBV6-6 and J usage is TRBJ2-7, with 12 positions matching TRBD2. The V and J ends lost 6 bases and 5 bases, in that order; junction bases with no gene match: 11. Germline V gene sequence: CDR1 MNHNY, CDR2 SVGAGI (reference sequence). The CDR3 length is 16 residues. The CDR3 region is CASRLGWTSGNHEQYF. In DNA, the CDR3 is TGTGCCAGCAGGCTAGGATGGACTAGCGGGAACCACGAGCAGTACTTC.

Only a few counts were recorded for this clone. The J gene is TRBJ2-5, the V gene TRBV15, with D perhaps matching TRBD1 (6 bases). V lost 0 bases, J lost 5 bases, and 16 bases lay in between. The CDR3 runs to 16 residues. Germline assignment: CDR1 LNHNV and CDR2 YYDKDF (reference sequence). The CDR3 loop is CATSRDGPTRGETQYF. As DNA, the CDR3 is TGTGCCACCAGCAGAGATGGCCCCACCAGGGGTGAGACCCAGTACTTC.

The chain joins TRBV10-3 to TRBJ2-7, with TRBD2 matching 8 bases. V shed 2 bases and J 6 bases; nucleotides not matched to a gene: 15. This CDR3 comprises 17 residues. Germline values: CDR1 ENHRY, CDR2 SYGVKD. CDR3 residues: CAISEPPEGVSGVEQYF. The CDR3, as DNA: TGTGCCATCAGTGAGCCCCCCGAGGGGGTTAGCGGGGTCGAGCAGTACTTC.

A note on this clone: Other DNA variants within this sample encode the same CDR3. The V and J genes are TRBV5-1 and TRBJ2-1; D perhaps matches TRBD1 (6 bases). Germline loops: CDR1 SGHRS, CDR2 YFSETQ. The V end was cut by 2 bases, the J end by 0 bases, with 9 bases between. The CDR3 totals 15 residues. The CDR3 sequence: CASSLGGSSYNEQFF. The CDR3 coding sequence is TGCGCCAGCAGCTTAGGGGGAAGCTCCTACAATGAGCAGTTCTTC.

This chain's CDR3 is CASSPGTGDGTDTQYF. The CDR3 bases are TGTGCCAGCAGTCCCGGGACGGGAGATGGCACAGATACGCAGTATTTT. The rearrangement joins TRBV9 to TRBJ2-3; possible D gene TRBD2, 6 bases. Germline CDR1 and CDR2: SGDLS and YYNGEE. The CDR3 consists of 16 residues. V lost 5 bases, J lost 1 base, and 17 bases lay in between.

The V and J genes are TRBV9 and TRBJ2-5; 8 positions agree with TRBD2. Germline V lookup: CDR1 SGDLS, CDR2 YYNGEE. Losses at the gene ends were 4 bases for V and 5 bases for J; bases not matched to a gene: 7. The CDR3 loop spans 14 amino acids. In DNA form, the CDR3 reads TGTGCCAGCAGCCCCAAGGGACTAGTGGAGACCCAGTACTTC. Protein product: CASSPKGLVETQYF. Drawing the rest from reference TRBV9 and TRBJ2-5, the complete variable domain is DSGVTQTPKHLITATGQRVTLRCSPRSGDLSVYWYQQSLDQGLQFLIQYYNGEERAKGNILERFSAQQFPDLHSELNLSSLELGDSALYFCASSPKGLVETQYFGPGTRLLVL.

The V and J genes are TRBV5-1 and TRBJ2-7, with 12 bases fitting TRBD2. The CDR3 has 16 amino acids. Germline CDR1 reads SGHRS; CDR2 reads YFSETQ. J was trimmed by 2 bases and V by 4 bases; bases with no gene match: 7. In nucleotides, the CDR3 is TGCGCCAGCAGCCCCACAGGACTAGCGGGACCCTACGAGCAGTACTTC. Its translation: CASSPTGLAGPYEQYF.

The chain carries TRBV18 and TRBJ2-1; D perhaps matches TRBD2 (6 bases). Trimming shortened V by 0 bases and J by 5 bases, and 14 bases separated the two germline ends. The CDR3 has 16 residues. CDR1 is KGHSH, CDR2 LQKENI, per germline. The CDR3 protein is CASSPPFAGIDNEQFF. In DNA, the CDR3 is TGTGCCAGCTCACCACCGTTTGCGGGGATAGACAATGAGCAGTTCTTC.

This sequence joins TRBV3-1 (or the pseudogene TRBV3-2) and TRBJ2-5; D perhaps matches TRBD2 (7 bases). Germline-derived CDR1 and CDR2 are LGHDT and YNNKEL (reference sequence). Trimming took off 1 base at V and 6 bases at J, with 30 bases between the two ends. This CDR3 comprises 20 residues. CDR3: CASSQVAGGQGLSPRQTQYF. As DNA, the CDR3 is TGTGCCAGCAGCCAAGTAGCGGGTGGGCAGGGGTTAAGTCCACGCCAGACCCAGTACTTC.

The chain has TRBV7-9 and TRBJ2-5, with D perhaps matching TRBD1 (6 bases). Trimming cost V 5 bases and J 5 bases, with 18 bases left between them. The V gene's germline CDR1 is SEHNR and CDR2 FQNEAQ (reference sequence). The CDR3 runs to 15 residues. The CDR3 region has the DNA TGTGCCAGCAGCCGTACCACAGGGTTGGGGGAGACCCAGTACTTC. Its protein is CASSRTTGLGETQYF.

The CDR3 DNA sequence: TGTGCCAGCAGCTTTTATGAGACCCAGTACTTC. Its protein is CASSFYETQYF. The J gene is TRBJ2-5, the V gene TRBV11-2; D remains ambiguous. V was shortened by 3 bases and J by 5 bases, with 4 bases between the two germline ends. Germline V gene sequence: CDR1 SGHAT, CDR2 FQNNGV. The length of the CDR3 is 11 residues.

The chain has TRBV6-2 or TRBV6-3 and TRBJ1-5; D is unresolved. Trimming removed 4 bases from V and 0 bases from J, with 10 bases in between. CDR3 size: 15 residues. CDR1 and CDR2 (germline): MNHEY, SVGEGT. CDR3 DNA: TGTGCCAGCAGTTTTCAAGGAGATAGCAATCAGCCCCAGCATTTT. This sequence encodes CASSFQGDSNQPQHF.

The chain joins TRBV27 to TRBJ2-3; 11 bases fit TRBD2. The CDR3 totals 17 residues. Germline assignment: CDR1 MNHEY and CDR2 SMNVEV (reference sequence). V gave up 5 bases and J gave up 2 bases; unmatched junction bases: 9. The CDR3 protein is CASSPRTSGHPTDTQYF. The CDR3 DNA reads as TGTGCCAGCAGTCCTCGGACTAGCGGGCATCCCACAGATACGCAGTATTTT.

This chain connects TRBV12-5 to TRBJ2-7; 7 nucleotides align to TRBD1. V was pared by 6 bases and J by 4 bases, with 6 bases of the junction left unmatched. The CDR3 extends over 13 amino acids. The germline CDR1 and CDR2 sequences are LGHNT and FRNRAP. CDR3 sequence (DNA): TGTGCTAGTGGCCGAGGGGGCAGTTACGAGCAGTACTTC. Protein product: CASGRGGSYEQYF.

The rearrangement uses TRBV2 and TRBJ1-1; D is uncertain. V was trimmed by 2 bases and J by 3 bases, leaving 10 bases between them. Germline V gene lookup returns CDR1 SNHLY and CDR2 FYNNEI. There are 14 residues in the CDR3. Here the CDR3 DNA reads TGTGCCAGCAGTGAAACTCGCCACTACACTGAAGCTTTCTTT. Its protein product is CASSETRHYTEAFF. Full variable domain (outside the CDR3, taken from reference TRBV2 and TRBJ1-1): EPEVTQTPSHQVTQMGQEVILRCVPISNHLYFYWYRQILGQKVEFLVSFYNNEISEKSEIFDDQFSVERPDGSNFTLKIRSTKLEDSAMYFCASSETRHYTEAFFGQGTRLTVV.

Notes on this clone: Other DNA sequences within the sample encode an identical CDR3. This chain joins TRBV5-1 and TRBJ1-2; 10 bases are shared with TRBD1. The ends lost 2 bases at V and 5 bases at J; junction bases unmatched: 3. Germline assignment: CDR1 SGHRS and CDR2 YFSETQ. The CDR3 consists of 14 residues. CDR3 protein: CASSFGTGEYGYTF. The CDR3, as DNA: TGCGCCAGCAGCTTCGGGACAGGGGAATATGGCTACACCTTC. Supplemented by reference TRBV5-1 and TRBJ1-2, the full variable domain reads KAGVTQTPRYLIKTRGQQVTLSCSPISGHRSVSWYQQTPGQGLQFLFEYFSETQRNKGNFPGRFSGRQFSNSRSEMNVSTLELGDSALYLCASSFGTGEYGYTFGSGTRLTVV.